The 19 T cell receptor beta chains reported below all come from one sample, sequenced in a study of liver allograft versus peripheral blood T cells. On the study more broadly: Repertoires from peripheral blood of liver transplant recipients were compared with those inside their transplanted livers.

A single record per CDR3 protein comes from TCRdb applying MiXCR to the reads. This sample yields roughly 2,600 distinct CDR3 sequences, of which about 15% are seen a single time; around 41% belongs to the top ten. These receptors were collected from a human patient who had a liver transplant. Some T cells may have come from the graft donor.

In its sample, this clonotype was seen a few times. This rearrangement joins TRBV5-5 to TRBJ1-5, with TRBD1 as a possible D gene (6 bases). Germline V gene data show CDR1 as SGHKS and CDR2 as YYEKEE (reference sequence). V was pared by 0 bases and J by 7 bases, with 11 bases between. The CDR3 covers 14 residues. The CDR3 loop reads CASSLEGRGQPQHF. The CDR3 nucleotides read TGTGCCAGCAGCTTGGAGGGCAGGGGCCAGCCCCAGCATTTT.

This clonotype is termed medium-sized. The J gene is TRBJ1-2, the V gene TRBV7-2, with 9 bases lining up with TRBD1. There are 19 residues in the CDR3. Germline lookup yields CDR1 SGHTA and CDR2 FQGNSA. V lost 4 bases to trimming and J lost 6 bases; unmatched junction nucleotides: 21. CDR3 bases: TGTGCCAGCAGCTCGCTTAGCGGGACAGGGATCTTAGGGGGGCATGGCTACACCTTC. The encoded protein is CASSSLSGTGILGGHGYTF.

V and J are TRBV20-1 and TRBJ2-2; no firm D call. V lost 0 bases, J lost 2 bases, and 7 bases lay in between. Germline CDR1 reads DFQATT; CDR2 reads SNEGSKA (reference sequence). The CDR3 spans 14 residues. The CDR3 nucleotides are TGCAGTGCTAGAGATTTTGACAACACCGGGGAGCTGTTTTTT. Encoded protein: CSARDFDNTGELFF.

A note on this clonotype: A read error is the likely source, as a far larger clone sits one nucleotide away. The rearrangement joins TRBV10-3 to TRBJ1-4; the match to TRBD1 covers 7 bases. The CDR3 has 16 residues. Germline V gives CDR1 ENHRY, CDR2 SYGVKD. The J segment lost 8 bases and the V segment lost 3 bases, leaving 12 bases of the junction unmatched. CDR3 DNA sequence: TGTGCCATCAGTGAATCATCTCAGGGGGTAGAGGAAAAACTGTTTTTT. This gives the protein CAISESSQGVEEKLFF.

This clonotype is medium-sized. This chain uses TRBV28 with TRBJ1-1; no definite D call. Germline assignment: CDR1 MDHEN and CDR2 SYDVKM. Deletions cut 6 bases from V and 0 bases from J, with 17 bases between. The CDR3 sequence is 16 residues long. The CDR3 is CASRFLFNPLNTEAFF. The DNA of the CDR3 is TGTGCCAGCAGGTTCCTGTTCAACCCTTTGAACACTGAAGCTTTCTTT.

By sample fraction, this clonotype is medium-sized. V and J are TRBV10-3 and TRBJ1-6; TRBD1 aligns across 7 bases. This CDR3 is built from 15 residues. The junction had 5 bases not matched to a gene; V was cut back by 3 bases and J by 6 bases. Germline CDR1 is ENHRY and CDR2 is SYGVKD. The CDR3 loop reads CAISDSGTVNSPLHF. The CDR3 nucleotides read TGTGCCATCAGTGACTCCGGGACAGTTAATTCACCCCTCCACTTT.

This clonotype is labeled as medium-sized. CDR3 residues: CASSEARTSLDPTQHF. CDR3 nucleotide sequence: TGTGCCAGCAGTGAAGCTCGGACGTCCTTAGACCCTACCCAGCATTTT. This chain links TRBV2 with TRBJ1-5, with no clear D. Germline V gene sequence: CDR1 SNHLY, CDR2 FYNNEI. The CDR3 is 16 amino acids. V lost 0 bases and J 11 bases, leaving 20 bases between the germline ends.

The chain combines TRBV30 with TRBJ1-2; D gene uncertain. V was clipped by 0 bases and J by 3 bases, with 17 bases between them. This CDR3 has 16 amino acids. Germline loops: CDR1 GTSNPN, CDR2 SVGIG (reference sequence). The CDR3, as DNA: TGTGCCTGGAGTGTACCTTTCCCGATGGGATACTATGGCTACACCTTC. As protein: CAWSVPFPMGYYGYTF.

This clonotype was detected ten times or more. The genes are TRBV28 and TRBJ2-7, with 7 bases lining up with TRBD2. CDR1 and CDR2 from the germline V gene are MDHEN and SYDVKM. The CDR3 covers 17 residues. The J segment lost 3 bases and the V segment lost 4 bases, leaving 15 bases of the junction unmatched. The CDR3 DNA reads as TGTGCCAGCAGTTCGCCCCAAGAGGGACTATACTTCTACGAGCAGTACTTC. Translating gives CASSSPQEGLYFYEQYF. The whole variable domain, filled in from reference TRBV28 and TRBJ2-7, reads DVKVTQSSRYLVKRTGEKVFLECVQDMDHENMFWYRQDPGLGLRLIYFSYDVKMKEKGDIPEGYSVSREKKERFSLILESASTNQTSMYLCASSSPQEGLYFYEQYFGPGTRLTVT.

In its sample, this clonotype ranks as medium-sized. The chain uses TRBV19 and TRBJ2-7; D might be TRBD1 (6 bases). Germline V gene data show CDR1 as LNHDA and CDR2 as SQIVND (reference sequence). V gave up 8 bases and J gave up 0 bases, with 11 bases separating them. This CDR3 has 13 residues. CDR3 nucleotides: TGTGCCAGTGAGGACAGCCTCTCCTACGAGCAGTACTTC. Translation: CASEDSLSYEQYF.

This clonotype is medium-sized. The rearrangement joins TRBV27 to TRBJ1-2; weak D call: TRBD1 (6 bases). Per the germline V gene, CDR1 is MNHEY and CDR2 is SMNVEV (reference sequence). This CDR3 is built from 16 residues. V dropped 5 bases and J dropped 4 bases, with 20 bases sitting between them. CDR3 in amino acids: CASSPREGGNLYGYTF. As DNA, the CDR3 is TGTGCCAGCAGTCCCCGTGAAGGGGGGAACCTCTATGGCTACACCTTC.

By proportion, this clonotype is medium-sized (0.01 to 0.1%). This sequence joins TRBV3-1 and TRBJ2-2; 9 bases match TRBD2. J was trimmed by 1 base and V by 4 bases; bases with no gene match: 4. The germline gives CDR1 LGHDT, CDR2 YNNKEL (reference sequence). The CDR3 contains 16 residues. CDR3 DNA sequence: TGTGCCAGCAGCCCCTTAGCGGGAGAGAACACCGGGGAGCTGTTTTTT. Translating gives CASSPLAGENTGELFF.

V gene TRBV24-1 combines with J gene TRBJ2-1, with 9 bases identical to TRBD2. J was trimmed by 5 bases and V by 9 bases; bases with no gene match: 7. This CDR3 spans 14 amino acids. From germline, CDR1 is KGHDR and CDR2 SFDVKD. DNA for the CDR3: TGTGCCACCCAGGGAGCGGGAGGTAACAATGAGCAGTTCTTC. The encoded protein is CATQGAGGNNEQFF.

The chain joins TRBV5-6 to TRBJ2-7, with D possibly being TRBD2 (5 bases). The CDR3 sequence is 14 residues long. Germline-derived CDR1 and CDR2 are SGHDT and YYEEEE. Trimming pared 1 base from V and 5 bases from J, leaving 13 bases between. Here the CDR3 reads CASSLIEGSDEQYF. In nucleotides, the CDR3 is TGTGCCAGCAGCTTGATAGAGGGATCGGACGAGCAGTACTTC. Drawing the rest from reference TRBV5-6 and TRBJ2-7, the complete variable domain is DAGVTQSPTHLIKTRGQQVTLRCSPKSGHDTVSWYQQALGQGPQFIFQYYEEEERQRGNFPDRFSGHQFPNYSSELNVNALLLGDSALYLCASSLIEGSDEQYFGPGTRLTVT.

This clonotype is categorized as medium-sized. This chain links TRBV5-6 with TRBJ2-7; D not resolved. The CDR3 sequence is 13 residues long. CDR1 and CDR2 (germline): SGHDT, YYEEEE. Between the trimmed V and J ends, which lost 1 base and 0 bases, there was a span of 5 bases. The CDR3 bases are TGTGCCAGCAGCTTGACCACCTCCTACGAGCAGTACTTC. It is translated as CASSLTTSYEQYF.

Judged by abundance, this clonotype is medium-sized. The rearrangement joins TRBV19 to TRBJ2-3; D remains unclear. V lost 3 bases to trimming and J lost 1 base, with 5 bases between them. The CDR3 consists of 13 residues. The germline V gene has CDR1 LNHDA and CDR2 SQIVND (reference sequence). This chain's CDR3 is CASSMVGTDTQYF. DNA for the CDR3: TGTGCCAGTAGTATGGTTGGCACAGATACGCAGTATTTT.

This clonotype is termed medium-sized. The chain links TRBV19 to TRBJ1-1; D not resolved. The germline gives CDR1 LNHDA, CDR2 SQIVND (reference sequence). V was pared by 8 bases and J by 3 bases, with 19 bases between. The CDR3 is 15 amino acids. CDR3 DNA sequence: TGTGCCAGTTACCCAAATGAGGGCGGGTACACTGAAGCTTTCTTT. It translates to CASYPNEGGYTEAFF. The full variable domain, its missing parts supplied by reference TRBV19 and TRBJ1-1, is DGGITQSPKYLFRKEGQNVTLSCEQNLNHDAMYWYRQDPGQGLRLIYYSQIVNDFQKGDIAEGYSVSREKKESFPLTVTSAQKNPTAFYLCASYPNEGGYTEAFFGQGTRLTVV.

This clonotype was picked up many times. The chain recombines TRBV12-3 or TRBV12-4 with TRBJ1-1, with D hard to call. The CDR3 runs to 15 residues. Trimming took 6 bases from V and 0 from J, leaving 14 bases between them. The CDR3: CASSPRRFMNTEAFF. CDR3 DNA sequence: TGTGCCAGCAGCCCCCGGAGATTCATGAACACTGAAGCTTTCTTT.

By proportion, this clonotype is medium-sized (0.01 to 0.1%). This sequence joins TRBV6-5 and TRBJ2-7; D ambiguous. Per the germline V gene, CDR1 is MNHEY and CDR2 is SVGAGI. The CDR3 runs to 17 residues. Trimming removed 0 bases at V and 0 bases at J, with 15 bases between. The CDR3 bases are TGTGCCAGCAGTTACTCTACTGGGGAATGGGGCTCCTACGAGCAGTACTTC. Translated: CASSYSTGEWGSYEQYF.